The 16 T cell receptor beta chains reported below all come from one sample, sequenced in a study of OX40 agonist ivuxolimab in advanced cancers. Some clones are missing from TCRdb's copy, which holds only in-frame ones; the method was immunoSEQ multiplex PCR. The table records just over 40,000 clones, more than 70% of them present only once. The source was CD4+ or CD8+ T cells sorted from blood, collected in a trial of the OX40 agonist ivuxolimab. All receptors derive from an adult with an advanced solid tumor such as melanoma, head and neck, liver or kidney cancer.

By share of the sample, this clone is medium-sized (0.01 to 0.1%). The CDR3 protein is CSARQGQPQHF. The CDR3 DNA sequence: TGCAGTGCTAGACAGGGTCAGCCCCAGCATTTT. The V call is TRBV20-1, the J call TRBJ1-5; a weak D match, TRBD1 (5 bases). CDR3 length equals 11 residues. V gave up 2 bases and J gave up 6 bases, with 5 bases separating them. The germline gives CDR1 DFQATT, CDR2 SNEGSKA (reference sequence).

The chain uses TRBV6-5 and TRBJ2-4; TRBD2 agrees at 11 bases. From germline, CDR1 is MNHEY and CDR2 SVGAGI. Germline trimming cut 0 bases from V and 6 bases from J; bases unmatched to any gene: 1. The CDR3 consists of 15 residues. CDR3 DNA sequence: TGTGCCAGCAGTTACTCGCTAGCGGGGGGAAACATTCAGTACTTC. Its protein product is CASSYSLAGGNIQYF.

The CDR3 nucleotides are TGCGCCAGCAGCCAAAGATCTCTAGGAAAAGGAACTGAAGCTTTCTTT. This encodes CASSQRSLGKGTEAFF. This chain uses TRBV4-1 with TRBJ1-1, with D unresolved. This CDR3 comprises 16 residues. Germline lookup yields CDR1 MGHRA and CDR2 YSYEKL. Trimming removed 2 bases at V and 5 bases at J, with 18 bases between.

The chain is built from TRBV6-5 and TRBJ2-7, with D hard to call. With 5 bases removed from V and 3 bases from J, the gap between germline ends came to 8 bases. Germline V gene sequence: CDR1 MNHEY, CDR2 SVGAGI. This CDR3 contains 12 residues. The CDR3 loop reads CASSPYSYEQYF. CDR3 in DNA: TGTGCCAGCAGTCCTTACAGCTACGAGCAGTACTTC.

The CDR3 DNA is TGTGCCAGCAGCTTACTAGCGGGAGATACGCAGTATTTT. Translating gives CASSLLAGDTQYF. The J gene is TRBJ2-3, the V gene TRBV7-2; 8 bases are shared with TRBD2. Looked up from germline, CDR1 is SGHTA and CDR2 is FQGNSA. The CDR3 runs to 13 residues. The V and J ends lost 2 bases and 5 bases, in that order; junction bases with no gene match: 0.

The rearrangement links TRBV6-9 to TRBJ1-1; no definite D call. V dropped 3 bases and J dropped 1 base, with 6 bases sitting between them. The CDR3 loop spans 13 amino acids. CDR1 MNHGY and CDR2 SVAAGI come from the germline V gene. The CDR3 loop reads CASSYGRNTEAFF. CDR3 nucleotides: TGTGCCAGCAGTTACGGGCGGAACACTGAAGCTTTCTTT.

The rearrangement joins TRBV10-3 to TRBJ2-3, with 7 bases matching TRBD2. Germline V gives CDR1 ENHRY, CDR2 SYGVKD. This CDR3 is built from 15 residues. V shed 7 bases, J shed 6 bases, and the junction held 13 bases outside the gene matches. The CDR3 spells CAIMFGGRATDTQYF. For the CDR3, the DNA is TGTGCCATCATGTTCGGTGGGAGGGCCACCGATACGCAGTATTTT.

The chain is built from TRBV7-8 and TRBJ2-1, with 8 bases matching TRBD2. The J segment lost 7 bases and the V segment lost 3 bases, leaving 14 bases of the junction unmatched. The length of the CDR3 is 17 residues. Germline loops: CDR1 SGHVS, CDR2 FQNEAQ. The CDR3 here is CASSFPWERESGNEQFF. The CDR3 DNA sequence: TGTGCCAGCAGCTTCCCGTGGGAGCGGGAGTCGGGGAATGAGCAGTTCTTC.

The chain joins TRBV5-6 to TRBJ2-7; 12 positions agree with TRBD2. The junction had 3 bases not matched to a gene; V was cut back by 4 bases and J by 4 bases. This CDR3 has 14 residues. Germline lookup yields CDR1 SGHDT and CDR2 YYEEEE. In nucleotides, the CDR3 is TGTGCCAGCAGCCACGGACTAGCGGGGTACGAGCAGTACTTC. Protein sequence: CASSHGLAGYEQYF.

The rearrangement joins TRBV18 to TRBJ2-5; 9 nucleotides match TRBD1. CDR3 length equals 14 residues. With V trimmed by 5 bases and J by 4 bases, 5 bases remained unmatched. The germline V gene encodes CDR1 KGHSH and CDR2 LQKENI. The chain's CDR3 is CASSIGQGLETQYF. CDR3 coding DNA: TGTGCCAGCTCAATCGGACAGGGGCTAGAGACCCAGTACTTC.

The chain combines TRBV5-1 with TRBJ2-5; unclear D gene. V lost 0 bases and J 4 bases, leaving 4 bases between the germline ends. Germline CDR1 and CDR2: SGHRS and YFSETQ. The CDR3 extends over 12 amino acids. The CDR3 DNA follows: TGCGCCAGCAGCTTGGAATCAGAGACCCAGTACTTC. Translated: CASSLESETQYF.

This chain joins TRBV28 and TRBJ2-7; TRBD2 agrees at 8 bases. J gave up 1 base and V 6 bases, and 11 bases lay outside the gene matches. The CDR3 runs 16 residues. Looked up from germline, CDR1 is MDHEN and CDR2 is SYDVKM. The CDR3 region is CASSPGGGGKSYEQYF. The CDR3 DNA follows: TGTGCCAGCAGCCCCGGGGGGGGAGGGAAATCCTACGAGCAGTACTTC.

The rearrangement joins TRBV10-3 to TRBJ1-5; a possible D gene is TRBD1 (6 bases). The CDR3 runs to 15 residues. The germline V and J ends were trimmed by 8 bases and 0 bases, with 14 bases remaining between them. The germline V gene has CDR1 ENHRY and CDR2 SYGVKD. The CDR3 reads CAIGGGRNSNQPQHF. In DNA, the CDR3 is TGTGCCATCGGTGGGGGGCGGAATAGCAATCAGCCCCAGCATTTT.

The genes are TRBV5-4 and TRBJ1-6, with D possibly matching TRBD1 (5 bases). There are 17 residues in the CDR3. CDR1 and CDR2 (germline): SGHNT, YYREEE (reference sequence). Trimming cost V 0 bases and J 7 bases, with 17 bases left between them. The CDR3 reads CASSLDIGAAMNSPLHF. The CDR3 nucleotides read TGTGCCAGCAGCTTGGATATCGGGGCAGCCATGAATTCACCCCTCCACTTT.

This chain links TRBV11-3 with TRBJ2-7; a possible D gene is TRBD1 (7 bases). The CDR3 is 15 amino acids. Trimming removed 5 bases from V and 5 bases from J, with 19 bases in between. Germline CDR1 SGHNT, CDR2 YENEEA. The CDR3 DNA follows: TGTGCCAGCAGCCCCGACAGGGCCAGGGGGGACGAGCAGTACTTC. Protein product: CASSPDRARGDEQYF.

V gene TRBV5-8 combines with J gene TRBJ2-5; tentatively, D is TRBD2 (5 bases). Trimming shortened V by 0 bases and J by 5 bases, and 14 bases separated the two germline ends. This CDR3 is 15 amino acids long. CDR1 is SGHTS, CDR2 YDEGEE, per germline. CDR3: CASSLGGYTGETQYF. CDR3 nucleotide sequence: TGTGCCAGCAGCTTGGGAGGGTACACGGGGGAGACCCAGTACTTC. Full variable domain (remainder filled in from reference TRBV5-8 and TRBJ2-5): EAGVTQSPTHLIKTRGQQATLRCSPISGHTSVYWYQQALGLGLQFLLWYDEGEERNRGNFPPRFSGRQFPNYSSELNVNALELEDSALYLCASSLGGYTGETQYFGPGTRLLVL.